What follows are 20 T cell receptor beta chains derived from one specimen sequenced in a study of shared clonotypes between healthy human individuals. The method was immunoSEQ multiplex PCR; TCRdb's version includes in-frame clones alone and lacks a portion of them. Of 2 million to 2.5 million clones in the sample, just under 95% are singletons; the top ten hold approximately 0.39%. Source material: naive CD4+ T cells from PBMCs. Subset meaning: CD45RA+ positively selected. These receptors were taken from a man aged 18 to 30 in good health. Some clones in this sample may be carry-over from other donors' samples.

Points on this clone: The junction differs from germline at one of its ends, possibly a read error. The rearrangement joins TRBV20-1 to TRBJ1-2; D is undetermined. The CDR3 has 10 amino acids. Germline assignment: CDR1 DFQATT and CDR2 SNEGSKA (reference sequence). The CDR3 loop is CSPPLLNGRF. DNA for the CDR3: TGCAGTCCCCCTCTGCTCAACGGGCGCTTC.

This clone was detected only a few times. The CDR3 spells CASSLVMNTQYF. As DNA, the CDR3 is TGTGCCAGCAGCTTGGTTATGAATACGCAGTATTTT. This chain joins TRBV7-2 and TRBJ2-3, with D unresolved. The CDR3 spans 12 residues. Trimming stripped 3 bases from V and 7 bases from J, with 8 bases between. The germline CDR1 and CDR2 sequences are SGHTA and FQGNSA.

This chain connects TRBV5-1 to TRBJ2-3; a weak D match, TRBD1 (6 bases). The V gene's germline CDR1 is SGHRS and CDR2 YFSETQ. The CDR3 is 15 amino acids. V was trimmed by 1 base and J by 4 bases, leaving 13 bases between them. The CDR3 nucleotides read TGCGCCAGCAGCTTGAGTACAGGGTTGGCAGATACGCAGTATTTT. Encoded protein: CASSLSTGLADTQYF.

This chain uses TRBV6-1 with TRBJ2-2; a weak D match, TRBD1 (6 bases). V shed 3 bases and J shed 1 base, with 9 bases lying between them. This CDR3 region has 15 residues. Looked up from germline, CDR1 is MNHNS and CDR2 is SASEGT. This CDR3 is CASSDRGRNTGELFF. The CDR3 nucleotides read TGTGCCAGCAGTGACAGGGGCCGGAACACCGGGGAGCTGTTTTTT.

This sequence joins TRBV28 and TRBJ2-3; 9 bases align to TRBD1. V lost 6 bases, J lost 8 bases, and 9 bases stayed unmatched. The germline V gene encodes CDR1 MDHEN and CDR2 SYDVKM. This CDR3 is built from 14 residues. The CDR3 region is CASSPGQGFATQYF. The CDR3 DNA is TGTGCCAGCAGCCCGGGACAGGGATTTGCTACGCAGTATTTT.

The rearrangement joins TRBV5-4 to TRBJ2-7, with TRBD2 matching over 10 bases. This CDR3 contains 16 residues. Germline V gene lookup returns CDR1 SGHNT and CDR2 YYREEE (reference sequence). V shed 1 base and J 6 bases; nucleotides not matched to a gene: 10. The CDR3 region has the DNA TGTGCCAGCAGCTTGCTGCTAGCGGGAGAAGTTGGCGAGCAGTACTTC. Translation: CASSLLLAGEVGEQYF.

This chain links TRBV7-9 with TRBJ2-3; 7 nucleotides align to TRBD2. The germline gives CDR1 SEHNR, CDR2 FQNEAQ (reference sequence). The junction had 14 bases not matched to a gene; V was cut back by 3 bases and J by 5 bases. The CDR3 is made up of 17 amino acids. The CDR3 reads CASSLSEGGPLLDTQYF. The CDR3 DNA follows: TGTGCCAGCAGCTTGTCCGAGGGAGGGCCTCTGCTAGATACGCAGTATTTT.

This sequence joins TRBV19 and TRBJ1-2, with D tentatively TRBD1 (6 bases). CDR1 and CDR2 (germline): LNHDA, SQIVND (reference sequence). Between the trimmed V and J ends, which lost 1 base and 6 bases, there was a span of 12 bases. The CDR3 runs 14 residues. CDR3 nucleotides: TGTGCCAGTAGTATAGGGGGGGCTTGGCATGGCTACACCTTC. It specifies CASSIGGAWHGYTF.

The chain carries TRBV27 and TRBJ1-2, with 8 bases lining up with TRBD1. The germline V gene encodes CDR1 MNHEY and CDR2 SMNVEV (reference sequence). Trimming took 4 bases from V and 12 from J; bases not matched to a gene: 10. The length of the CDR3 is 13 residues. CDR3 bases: TGTGCCAGCAGTTGGGGGGGACAGGCTCCCCACACCTTC. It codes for CASSWGGQAPHTF.

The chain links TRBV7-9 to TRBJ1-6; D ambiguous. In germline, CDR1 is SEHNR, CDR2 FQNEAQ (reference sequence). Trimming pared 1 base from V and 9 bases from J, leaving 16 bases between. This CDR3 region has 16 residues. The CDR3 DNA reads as TGTGCCAGCAGCTTAGGGAGAGGAAGAGTGGGTTCACCCCTCCACTTT. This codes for CASSLGRGRVGSPLHF.

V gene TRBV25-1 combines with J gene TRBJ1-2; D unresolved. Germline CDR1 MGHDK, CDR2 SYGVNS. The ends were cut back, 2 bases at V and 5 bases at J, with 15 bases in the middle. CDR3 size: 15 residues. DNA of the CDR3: TGTGCCAGCAGTGAAGTAGCGTCCTCATTGTATGGCTACACCTTC. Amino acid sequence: CASSEVASSLYGYTF.

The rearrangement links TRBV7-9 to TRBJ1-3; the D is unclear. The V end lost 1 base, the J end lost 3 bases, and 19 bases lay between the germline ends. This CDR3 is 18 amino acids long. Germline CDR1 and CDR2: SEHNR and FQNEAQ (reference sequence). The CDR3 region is CASSLGMVGTSGGNTIYF. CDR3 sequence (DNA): TGTGCCAGCAGCTTAGGCATGGTGGGAACCTCCGGTGGAAACACCATATATTTT.

CDR3 coding DNA: TGTGCCAGCAGCCACCCAGAGTCGACCCTCCACTTT. Its translation is CASSHPESTLHF. The genes are TRBV7-3 and TRBJ1-6, with D uncertain. The V and J ends lost 5 bases and 14 bases respectively, with 13 bases between them. From germline, CDR1 is SGHTA and CDR2 FQGTGA. The CDR3 totals 12 residues. The variable domain in full, completed from reference TRBV7-3 and TRBJ1-6, reads GAGVSQTPSNKVTEKGKYVELRCDPISGHTALYWYRQSLGQGPEFLIYFQGTGAADDSGLPNDRFFAVRPEGSVSTLKIQRTERGDSAVYLCASSHPESTLHFGNGTRLTVT.

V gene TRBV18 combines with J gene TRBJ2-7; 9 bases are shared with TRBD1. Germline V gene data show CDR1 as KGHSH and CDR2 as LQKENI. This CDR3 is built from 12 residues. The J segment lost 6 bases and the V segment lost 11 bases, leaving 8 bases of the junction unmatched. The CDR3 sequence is CAGGQGLREQYF. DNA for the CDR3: TGTGCCGGGGGACAGGGACTCCGCGAGCAGTACTTC.

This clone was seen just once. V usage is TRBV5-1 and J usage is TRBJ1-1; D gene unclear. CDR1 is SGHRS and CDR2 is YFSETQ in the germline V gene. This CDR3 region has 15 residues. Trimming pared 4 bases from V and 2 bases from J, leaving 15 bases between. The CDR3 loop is CASSPEEGVNTEAFF. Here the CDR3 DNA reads TGCGCCAGCAGCCCTGAGGAGGGAGTTAACACTGAAGCTTTCTTT.

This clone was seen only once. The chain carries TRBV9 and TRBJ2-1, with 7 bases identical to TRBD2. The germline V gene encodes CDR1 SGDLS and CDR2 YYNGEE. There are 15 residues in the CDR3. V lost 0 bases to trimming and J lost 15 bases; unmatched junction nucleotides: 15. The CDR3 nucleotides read TGTGCCAGCAGCGTAGGCCCCGCACAAAGCGGGATACTGTTCTTC. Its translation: CASSVGPAQSGILFF. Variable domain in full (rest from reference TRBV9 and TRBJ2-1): DSGVTQTPKHLITATGQRVTLRCSPRSGDLSVYWYQQSLDQGLQFLIQYYNGEERAKGNILERFSAQQFPDLHSELNLSSLELGDSALYFCASSVGPAQSGILFFGPGTRLTVL.

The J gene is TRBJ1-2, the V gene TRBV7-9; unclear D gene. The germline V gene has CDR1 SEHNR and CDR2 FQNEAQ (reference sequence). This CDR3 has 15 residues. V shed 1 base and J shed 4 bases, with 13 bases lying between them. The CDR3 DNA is TGTGCCAGCAGCTTAGAAGGTATCGCAATCTATGGCTACACCTTC. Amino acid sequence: CASSLEGIAIYGYTF.

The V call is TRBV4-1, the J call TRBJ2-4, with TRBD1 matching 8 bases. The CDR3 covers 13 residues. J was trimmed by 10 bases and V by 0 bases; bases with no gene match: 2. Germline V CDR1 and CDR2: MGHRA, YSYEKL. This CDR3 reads CASSQDRGRIQYF. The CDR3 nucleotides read TGCGCCAGCAGCCAAGACAGGGGGCGGATTCAGTACTTC.

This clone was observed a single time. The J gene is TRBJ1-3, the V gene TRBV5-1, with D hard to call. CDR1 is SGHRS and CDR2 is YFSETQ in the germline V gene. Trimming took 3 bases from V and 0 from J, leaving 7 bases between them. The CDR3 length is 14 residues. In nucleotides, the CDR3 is TGCGCCAGCAGCTCTACCTTCTCTGGAAACACCATATATTTT. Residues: CASSSTFSGNTIYF.

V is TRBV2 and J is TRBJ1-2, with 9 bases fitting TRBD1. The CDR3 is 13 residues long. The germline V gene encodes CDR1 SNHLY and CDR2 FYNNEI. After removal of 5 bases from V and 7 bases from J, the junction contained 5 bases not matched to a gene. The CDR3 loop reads CASSTGGFGGYTF. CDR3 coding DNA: TGTGCCAGCAGTACAGGGGGCTTCGGTGGCTACACCTTC.